A selection of T cell receptor beta chains follows, all from one sample in a study of shared clonotypes between healthy human individuals. Assay: immunoSEQ multiplex PCR; the TCRdb copy retains only in-frame clones and omits some. The sample holds roughly 2,500,000 clones; roughly 93% are singletons and the top ten take 0.36%. Sequenced material: naive CD4+ T cells from PBMCs. The receptors derive from a man aged 18 to 29 in good health. Some clones in this sample may be carry-over from other donors' samples. Both conserved end residues are part of each CDR3. The D gene is left open where the match is weak.

len: 14
v_gene: TRBV7-2
d_gene: TRBD1
CDR3aa: CASSSPDRGNLQHF

len: 13
v_gene: TRBV6-6
d_gene: .
CDR3aa: CASRRGEGQPQHF

len: 15
v_gene: TRBV5-5
d_gene: TRBD1
CDR3aa: CASSIGQGVWTEAFF

len: 14
v_gene: TRBV5-1
d_gene: TRBD1
CDR3aa: CASSLGDSSNGYTF

len: 14
v_gene: TRBV4-3
d_gene: .
CDR3aa: CASSPATDNYGYTF

len: 17
v_gene: TRBV9
d_gene: .
CDR3aa: CASSVDPRGENTGELFF

len: 14
v_gene: TRBV10-3
d_gene: TRBD1
CDR3aa: CAISLQGADYGYTF

len: 11
v_gene: TRBV30
d_gene: .
CDR3aa: CAWTGADTQYF

len: 16
v_gene: TRBV5-1
d_gene: .
CDR3aa: CASSFLGGDLTDTQYF

len: 13
v_gene: TRBV27
d_gene: .
CDR3aa: CASSLLDGYGYTF

len: 16
v_gene: TRBV28
d_gene: .
CDR3aa: CASSSESGGSTGELFF